This T cell receptor (beta chain) emerged from a study of identical twins. The CDR3 totals 15 residues. V lost 5 bases and J lost 1, with 14 bases in between. The germline CDR1 and CDR2 sequences are SEHNR and FQNEAQ (reference sequence). TCRdb fed the 5' RACE reads into MiXCR, producing one record per CDR3 protein. The sample records 550,000 to 700,000 distinct CDR3 sequences, more than 9% being singletons. This clonotype was observed a few times. The target antigen is unknown. General study findings and limits: Models underpredicted monozygotic twin sharing of out-of-frame TCR alpha. Abundant cord blood beta clonotypes carried fewer insertions; memory repertoires showed none. Among beta out-of-frame sequences, excess sharing between twins appeared weaker.

These data also featured in a second study, about yellow fever vaccine responses in identical twins.

The sample comprised PBMCs. This chain connects TRBV7-9 to TRBJ1-1; D remains ambiguous. This TCR was recovered from a woman between 18 and 30 years old in good health. CDR3 nucleotide sequence: TGTGCCAGCAGCCCGCCGGGCTCGGCGAACACTGAAGCTTTCTTT. Translating gives CASSPPGSANTEAFF. The full variable domain, its missing parts supplied by reference TRBV7-9 and TRBJ1-1, is DTGVSQNPRHKITKRGQNVTFRCDPISEHNRLYWYRQTLGQGPEFLTYFQNEAQLEKSRLLSDRFSAERPKGSFSTLEIQRTEQGDSAMYLCASSPPGSANTEAFFGQGTRLTVV.